One T cell receptor beta chain is described in this entry. This clone was observed a single time. Its antigen is unknown. It has no much larger one-base neighbor in the sample; base qualities were not kept. The CDR3 measures 16 amino acids from cysteine to phenylalanine. Just the 48-base CDR3 DNA is kept, in frame starting at base 1. The germline V gene supplies CDR1 SGHRS and CDR2 YFSETQ. After removal of 4 bases from V and 5 bases from J, the junction retains 12 bases not matched to a gene. The record originates from a study of control samples from healthy donors and cancer patients (dated by TCRdb to the early 2020s). Library method: the immunoSEQ multiplex PCR assay. TCRdb provides this immuneACCESS table in a form limited to in-frame rearrangements. Some clones are lacking; in checked studies, under half of them reflect an unresolved V gene, and why the rest are absent is not known. The sample profile shows roughly 100,000 clones; approximately 90% of them were found once. Of the sample, 2% to 2.5% falls within the top ten clones.

The TCR sequence derives from a woman aged 18-29 years in good health. Sequencing was carried out using blood. The sequence links TRBV5-1 to TRBJ2-5, and 9 bases in between align with TRBD1. The DNA is as follows: TGCGCCAGCAGCCGCAATCCGGGACAGGGTGGGGAGACCCAGTACTTC. Its coded protein is CASSRNPGQGGETQYF.